These T cell receptor beta chains were read from a single sample in a study of early T cells in non-severe SARS-CoV-2 infection. TCRdb re-called the 5' RACE reads through MiXCR, storing one row per CDR3 protein. The sample records 71,000 or so distinct CDR3 sequences, roughly an eighth being singletons. Sample: whole blood. These receptors all come from an adult who was a healthcare worker with PCR-confirmed SARS-CoV-2 infection or an uninfected control (not recorded which). Both conserved end residues are part of each CDR3. Each record gives: J gene, D gene, clone size, V gene, CDR3 protein, CDR3 DNA. A D gene is named only where the DNA matches it firmly. Part of the rows lack a size; the others show once, few, many or a class for expanded clones.

J: TRBJ1-1
D: -
size: -
V: TRBV2
CDR3: CASSEYGTSNTEAFF
DNA: TGTGCCAGCAGTGAATACGGGACCAGCAACACTGAAGCTTTCTTT

J: TRBJ2-7
D: -
size: -
V: TRBV5-6
CDR3: CASSFRTGSSSYEQYF
DNA: TGTGCCAGCAGCTTTCGGACGGGCTCGAGCTCCTACGAGCAGTACTTC

J: TRBJ2-1
D: TRBD1
size: -
V: TRBV27
CDR3: CASSPLFRGSYNEQFF
DNA: TGTGCCAGCAGTCCCCTCTTCAGGGGGTCCTACAATGAGCAGTTCTTC

J: TRBJ2-7
D: -
size: many
V: TRBV5-1
CDR3: CASSTGPATYEQYF
DNA: TGCGCCAGCAGCACGGGACCAGCCACCTACGAGCAGTACTTC

J: TRBJ2-7
D: TRBD1
size: -
V: TRBV11-2
CDR3: CASSSFGQGRTYEQYF
DNA: TGTGCCAGCAGCTCATTCGGACAGGGAAGAACCTACGAGCAGTACTTC

J: TRBJ2-5
D: -
size: few
V: TRBV28
CDR3: CASSLGDRQETQYF
DNA: TGTGCCAGCAGTTTAGGCGACAGACAGGAGACCCAGTACTTC

J: TRBJ2-7
D: -
size: many
V: TRBV5-6
CDR3: CASSYQTYEQYF
DNA: TGTGCCAGCAGCTACCAGACTTACGAGCAGTACTTC

J: TRBJ1-2
D: -
size: -
V: TRBV15
CDR3: CATSRVSGSNYGYTF
DNA: TGTGCCACCAGCAGAGTGAGCGGGTCAAACTATGGCTACACCTTC

J: TRBJ2-1
D: -
size: many
V: TRBV7-6
CDR3: CASSFYGGRHVFF
DNA: TGTGCCAGCAGCTTCTACGGGGGTCGTCACGTTTTCTTC

J: TRBJ1-1
D: -
size: -
V: TRBV5-1
CDR3: CASSLEQGWRKTEAFF
DNA: TGCGCCAGCAGCCTGGAGCAGGGTTGGAGGAAGACTGAAGCTTTCTTT

J: TRBJ2-3
D: TRBD2
size: many
V: TRBV5-1
CDR3: CASRKSGGTTDTQYF
DNA: TGCGCCAGCAGAAAAAGCGGGGGAACCACAGATACGCAGTATTTT

J: TRBJ1-5
D: TRBD1
size: few
V: TRBV12-3/TRBV12-4
CDR3: CASSPRQGRQPQHF
DNA: TGTGCCAGCAGTCCCAGACAGGGACGACAGCCCCAGCATTTT

J: TRBJ2-3
D: -
size: many
V: TRBV29-1
CDR3: CSVASGGTDTQYF
DNA: TGCAGCGTTGCTTCTGGGGGCACAGATACGCAGTATTTT

J: TRBJ1-4
D: -
size: -
V: TRBV12-3/TRBV12-4
CDR3: CASSPGRDHEKLFF
DNA: TGTGCCAGCAGTCCGGGAAGGGACCATGAAAAACTGTTTTTT

J: TRBJ2-2
D: -
size: -
V: TRBV28
CDR3: CAVTASNTGELFF
DNA: TGTGCCGTCACGGCTTCGAACACCGGGGAGCTGTTTTTT

J: TRBJ2-7
D: -
size: few
V: TRBV2
CDR3: CASRGADYEQYF
DNA: TGTGCCAGCAGGGGGGCCGACTACGAGCAGTACTTC

J: TRBJ1-2
D: -
size: few
V: TRBV6-2/TRBV6-3
CDR3: CASSSVRLTLPYGYTF
DNA: TGTGCCAGCAGTTCGGTTAGACTGACCCTTCCCTATGGCTACACCTTC

J: TRBJ2-7
D: -
size: few
V: TRBV30
CDR3: CASGTSYEQYF
DNA: TGTGCCTCCGGGACTTCCTACGAGCAGTACTTC

J: TRBJ1-5
D: TRBD1
size: few
V: TRBV6-6
CDR3: CASSTGQVNQPQHF
DNA: TGTGCCAGCAGTACTGGACAGGTCAATCAGCCCCAGCATTTT

J: TRBJ1-1
D: TRBD1
size: -
V: TRBV20-1
CDR3: CSARQGARGTEVFF
DNA: TGCAGTGCTAGACAGGGGGCGCGGGGCACTGAAGTTTTCTTT

J: TRBJ2-7
D: -
size: few
V: TRBV19
CDR3: CASSISGSYEQYF
DNA: TGTGCCAGTAGTATTTCCGGATCCTACGAGCAGTACTTC

J: TRBJ1-4
D: TRBD1
size: few
V: TRBV9
CDR3: CASSAGQGNEKLFF
DNA: TGTGCCAGCAGCGCCGGACAGGGGAATGAAAAACTGTTTTTT

J: TRBJ2-1
D: TRBD1
size: few
V: TRBV12-3/TRBV12-4
CDR3: CASSPGTGAEQFF
DNA: TGTGCCAGCAGTCCCGGGACAGGGGCCGAGCAGTTCTTC

J: TRBJ2-5
D: -
size: -
V: TRBV19
CDR3: CASSMGVAGETQYF
DNA: TGTGCCAGTAGTATGGGGGTGGCGGGAGAGACCCAGTACTTC

J: TRBJ2-3
D: TRBD2
size: many
V: TRBV29-1
CDR3: CSVPSEWSGGYGDTQYF
DNA: TGCAGCGTTCCGTCCGAGTGGTCGGGGGGTTACGGAGATACGCAGTATTTT

J: TRBJ2-7
D: -
size: few
V: TRBV2
CDR3: CASSGGGRTAYEQYF
DNA: TGTGCCAGCAGTGGTGGGGGCCGCACCGCCTACGAGCAGTACTTC

J: TRBJ2-5
D: TRBD1
size: -
V: TRBV12-3/TRBV12-4
CDR3: CASRSSGGSFQETQYF
DNA: TGTGCCAGCAGATCCTCAGGGGGCTCCTTCCAAGAGACCCAGTACTTC

J: TRBJ2-4
D: TRBD1
size: many
V: TRBV18
CDR3: CASSPDRAGAKNIQYF
DNA: TGTGCCAGCTCACCCGACAGGGCAGGGGCCAAAAACATTCAGTACTTC

J: TRBJ1-6
D: TRBD1
size: -
V: TRBV7-8
CDR3: CASSDRENSPLHF
DNA: TGTGCCAGCAGTGACAGGGAGAATTCACCCCTCCACTTT

J: TRBJ1-1
D: -
size: -
V: TRBV5-1
CDR3: CASSFFGGDAEAFF
DNA: TGCGCCAGCAGCTTTTTCGGGGGCGATGCTGAAGCTTTCTTT

J: TRBJ2-6
D: -
size: few
V: TRBV25-1
CDR3: CASSPPGTGANVLTF
DNA: TGTGCCAGCAGTCCCCCGGGGACTGGGGCCAACGTCCTGACTTTC

J: TRBJ1-1
D: -
size: -
V: TRBV5-5
CDR3: CASSLGASTEAFF
DNA: TGTGCCAGCAGCTTGGGGGCGTCCACTGAAGCTTTCTTT

J: TRBJ2-2
D: TRBD1
size: few
V: TRBV29-1
CDR3: CSVSTGRTGELFF
DNA: TGCAGCGTTTCGACAGGGCGGACCGGGGAGCTGTTTTTT

J: TRBJ1-6
D: TRBD1
size: few
V: TRBV28
CDR3: CASSLGQAYSPLHF
DNA: TGTGCCAGCAGTTTGGGACAGGCCTATTCACCCCTCCACTTT

J: TRBJ1-1
D: -
size: many
V: TRBV11-2
CDR3: CASSLGRHAEAFF
DNA: TGTGCCAGCAGCTTAGGAAGGCACGCTGAAGCTTTCTTT

J: TRBJ2-1
D: TRBD1
size: -
V: TRBV12-5
CDR3: CASGLTGESYNEQFF
DNA: TGTGCTAGTGGCCTGACAGGGGAGTCCTACAATGAGCAGTTCTTC

J: TRBJ1-3
D: -
size: medium-sized
V: TRBV11-2
CDR3: CASSSQGISGNTIYF
DNA: TGTGCCAGCAGCTCCCAGGGGATCTCTGGAAACACCATATATTTT

J: TRBJ2-2
D: TRBD1
size: few
V: TRBV5-1
CDR3: CASSFNRGNTGELFF
DNA: TGCGCCAGCAGCTTCAACAGGGGAAACACCGGGGAGCTGTTTTTT

J: TRBJ2-7
D: -
size: -
V: TRBV13
CDR3: CASSSTPENSYEQYF
DNA: TGTGCCAGCAGCTCCACCCCAGAAAACTCCTACGAGCAGTACTTC

J: TRBJ1-1
D: -
size: -
V: TRBV1
CDR3: CTSSQEGTGAVNTEAFF
DNA: TGCACCAGCAGCCAAGAAGGGACAGGGGCGGTGAACACTGAAGCTTTCTTT

J: TRBJ2-7
D: -
size: -
V: TRBV7-2
CDR3: CASSLPGNPYEQYF
DNA: TGTGCCAGCAGCCTCCCAGGCAACCCCTACGAGCAGTACTTC

J: TRBJ2-1
D: TRBD2
size: -
V: TRBV4-1
CDR3: CASSQVGWRGGLLAIYNEQFF
DNA: TGCGCCAGCAGCCAAGTGGGTTGGCGGGGGGGCCTGTTGGCTATCTACAATGAGCAGTTCTTC

J: TRBJ2-7
D: TRBD1
size: many
V: TRBV24-1
CDR3: CATSDPTGVEQYF
DNA: TGTGCCACCAGTGACCCGACAGGGGTCGAGCAGTACTTC

J: TRBJ2-3
D: -
size: few
V: TRBV5-8
CDR3: CASSLILGTDTQYF
DNA: TGTGCCAGCAGCTTGATCCTTGGGACAGATACGCAGTATTTT

J: TRBJ1-1
D: -
size: large
V: TRBV6-2/TRBV6-3
CDR3: CASSPGDGIMNTEAFF
DNA: TGTGCCAGCAGCCCCGGGGACGGGATTATGAACACTGAAGCTTTCTTT